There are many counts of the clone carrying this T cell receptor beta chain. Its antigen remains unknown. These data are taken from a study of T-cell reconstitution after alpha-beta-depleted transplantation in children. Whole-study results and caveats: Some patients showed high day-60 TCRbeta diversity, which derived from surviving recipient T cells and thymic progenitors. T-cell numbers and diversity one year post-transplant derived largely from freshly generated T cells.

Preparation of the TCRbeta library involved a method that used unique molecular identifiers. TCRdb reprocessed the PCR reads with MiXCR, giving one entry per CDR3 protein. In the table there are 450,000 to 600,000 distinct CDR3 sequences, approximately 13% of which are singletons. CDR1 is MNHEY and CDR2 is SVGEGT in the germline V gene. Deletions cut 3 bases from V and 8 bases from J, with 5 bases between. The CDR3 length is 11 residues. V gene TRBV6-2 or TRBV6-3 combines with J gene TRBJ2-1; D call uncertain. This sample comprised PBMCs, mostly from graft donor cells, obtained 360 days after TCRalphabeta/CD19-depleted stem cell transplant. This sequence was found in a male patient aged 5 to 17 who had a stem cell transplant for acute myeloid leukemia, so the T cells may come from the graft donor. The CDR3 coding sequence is TGTGCCAGCAGTTATTTTGATGAGCAGTTCTTC. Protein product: CASSYFDEQFF.